The subject of this entry is one T cell receptor (beta chain). Its antigen is unidentified. The CDR3 loop spans 15 amino acids. The germline V gene has CDR1 LNHDA and CDR2 SQIVND (reference sequence). With 1 base removed from V and 7 bases from J, the gap between germline ends came to 14 bases. This record belongs to a study of cytomegalovirus exposure and HLA in healthy donors. Study outcomes and limitations: An analysis was carried out later, and it reportedly showed fewer N-insertions in an Asian-associated ancestry cluster than the approximately 670-donor mean.

Amplification used 60 Vbeta primers and 13 Jbeta primers. Sequenced by immunoSEQ multiplex PCR; TCRdb stores in-frame clones only, minus some. The table lists approximately 78,000 clones, roughly 83% of them singletons. This clonotype was sampled from a woman aged 50 to 65 in good health and CMV-seronegative. The sequenced material came from PBMCs. V gene TRBV19 combines with J gene TRBJ1-5; D is ambiguous. The CDR3 reads CASSIAPRAGQPQHF. The CDR3 region has the DNA TGTGCCAGTAGTATAGCACCCCGGGCGGGGCAGCCCCAGCATTTT.